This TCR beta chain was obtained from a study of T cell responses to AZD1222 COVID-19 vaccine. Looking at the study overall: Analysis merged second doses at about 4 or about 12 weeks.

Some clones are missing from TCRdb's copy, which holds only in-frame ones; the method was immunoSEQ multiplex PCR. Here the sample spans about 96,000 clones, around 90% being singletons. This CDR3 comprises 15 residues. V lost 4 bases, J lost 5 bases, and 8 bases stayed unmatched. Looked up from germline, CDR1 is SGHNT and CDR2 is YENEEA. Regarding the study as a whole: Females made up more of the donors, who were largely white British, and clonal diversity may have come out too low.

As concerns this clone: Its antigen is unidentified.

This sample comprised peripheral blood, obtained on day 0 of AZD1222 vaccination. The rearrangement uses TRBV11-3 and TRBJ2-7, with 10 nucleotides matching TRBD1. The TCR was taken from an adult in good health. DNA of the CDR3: TGTGCCAGCAGCTCCAACCGGGACAGGGGACACGAGCAGTACTTC. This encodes CASSSNRDRGHEQYF.